One sample yielded the 27 T cell receptor beta chains listed below, sequenced in a study of T-cell reconstitution after alpha-beta-depleted transplantation in children. The TCRbeta library was prepared with unique molecular identifiers. One entry per CDR3 protein, called by TCRdb with MiXCR from the PCR reads. The table lists 490,000 or so distinct CDR3 sequences, about an eighth of them singletons. The sample consisted of PBMCs from the stem cell graft donor, taken from the stem cell graft. These receptors were collected from a human donor who donated a stem cell graft to a child with combined immunodeficiency.

This clonotype showed up many times. V is TRBV6-5 and J is TRBJ1-1; D gene unclear. CDR1 is MNHEY, CDR2 SVGAGI, per germline. The CDR3 sequence is 11 residues long. Trimming pared 6 bases from V and 12 bases from J, leaving 14 bases between. The CDR3 protein is CASSSAEGTFF. CDR3 bases: TGTGCCAGCAGCAGCGCGGAAGGGACTTTCTTT.

The J gene is TRBJ2-1, the V gene TRBV2, with 7 bases identical to TRBD1. Germline CDR1 reads SNHLY; CDR2 reads FYNNEI. Unmatched junction bases numbered 13, after V lost 3 bases and J lost 2 bases. The CDR3 has 18 residues. CDR3 loop: CASSDGFKGGQTYNEQFF. CDR3 sequence (DNA): TGTGCCAGCAGTGACGGTTTCAAAGGGGGACAGACCTACAATGAGCAGTTCTTC.

This clonotype was counted between two and nine times. The gene calls are TRBV5-1 and TRBJ2-1; 8 bases are shared with TRBD1. The germline V gene has CDR1 SGHRS and CDR2 YFSETQ. The CDR3 has 17 amino acids. The junction had 10 bases not matched to a gene; V was cut back by 4 bases and J by 1 base. CDR3 residues: CASSRQGAIHSYNEQFF. CDR3 DNA: TGCGCCAGCAGCCGGCAGGGGGCGATACATTCCTACAATGAGCAGTTCTTC.

This clonotype was seen only a few times. The gene calls are TRBV12-3 or TRBV12-4 and TRBJ1-4; D unclear. This CDR3 contains 13 residues. V gave up 2 bases and J gave up 12 bases, with 13 bases separating them. CDR3 sequence: CASSLSSGIQLFF. In DNA form, the CDR3 reads TGTGCCAGCAGTTTATCGTCGGGGATCCAACTGTTTTTT.

This rearrangement joins TRBV12-3 or TRBV12-4 to TRBJ1-3; D unresolved. The CDR3 is 13 residues long. Between the trimmed V and J ends, which lost 8 bases and 4 bases, there was a span of 12 bases. CDR3 DNA sequence: TGTGCCAGCGGGAGGCCTGGGGGAAACACCATATATTTT. Its translation: CASGRPGGNTIYF.

This clonotype was seen a handful of times. The J gene is TRBJ2-5, the V gene TRBV6-2 or TRBV6-3; TRBD1 agrees at 8 bases. Trimming removed 7 bases from V and 4 bases from J; junction bases left unmatched: 2. The CDR3 runs 12 residues. Germline V gene data show CDR1 as MNHEY and CDR2 as SVGEGT. The CDR3 DNA reads as TGTGCCAGCACCACAGGGGGAGAGACCCAGTACTTC. This sequence encodes CASTTGGETQYF.

The chain combines TRBV7-9 with TRBJ2-5; 10 bases fit TRBD1. V shed 4 bases, J shed 7 bases, and the junction held 12 bases outside the gene matches. Germline loops: CDR1 SEHNR, CDR2 FQNEAQ (reference sequence). CDR3 length: 16 amino acids. The CDR3 region has the DNA TGTGCCAGCAGCTACCCTCGACAGGGGGCGGAAAGGACCCAGTACTTC. This codes for CASSYPRQGAERTQYF. Supplemented by reference TRBV7-9 and TRBJ2-5, the full variable domain reads DTGVSQNPRHKITKRGQNVTFRCDPISEHNRLYWYRQTLGQGPEFLTYFQNEAQLEKSRLLSDRFSAERPKGSFSTLEIQRTEQGDSAMYLCASSYPRQGAERTQYFGPGTRLLVL.

In this sample, this clonotype turned up a few times. The rearrangement joins TRBV7-3 to TRBJ2-2; no reliable D call. V lost 8 bases and J lost 4, with 14 bases in between. There are 14 residues in the CDR3. Germline V lookup: CDR1 SGHTA, CDR2 FQGTGA. The CDR3, as DNA: TGTGCCAGCCGTCCGGCAACTGGCACCGGGGAGCTGTTTTTT. Protein: CASRPATGTGELFF.

Notes on this clonotype: At one of its ends the junction is not consistent with the germline gene, which may arise from a read error. The V and J genes are TRBV12-3 or TRBV12-4 and TRBJ2-5, with D possibly matching TRBD2 (5 bases). The CDR3 has 15 residues. CDR3 DNA: TGTGCCTGCAGTCCCATCAGCGGAACCCAAGAGACCCAGTACTTC. Its translation is CACSPISGTQETQYF.

This clonotype was detected ten times or more. The V gene is TRBV3-1, the J gene TRBJ2-7, with D uncertain. Trimming took 1 base from V and 0 from J, leaving 10 bases between them. Germline V gives CDR1 LGHDT, CDR2 YNNKEL (reference sequence). The length of the CDR3 is 15 residues. CDR3 amino acids: CASSQGVRLSYEQYF. The CDR3 bases are TGTGCCAGCAGCCAAGGGGTCAGACTCTCCTACGAGCAGTACTTC.

This clonotype appeared many times. This rearrangement joins TRBV29-1 to TRBJ2-7, with 7 bases matching TRBD2. This CDR3 comprises 14 residues. The germline V gene has CDR1 SQVTM and CDR2 ANQGSEA. The V segment lost 4 bases and the J segment 3 bases; nucleotides outside the gene matches: 9. CDR3 sequence: CSVVRGLHNYEQYF. CDR3 nucleotide sequence: TGCAGCGTTGTTCGGGGACTACACAACTACGAGCAGTACTTC.

This clonotype was found a few times. The V gene is TRBV27, the J gene TRBJ2-2; 9 bases line up with TRBD1. This CDR3 has 14 residues. V was clipped by 6 bases and J by 7 bases; unmatched bases: 6. Per the germline V gene, CDR1 is MNHEY and CDR2 is SMNVEV (reference sequence). CDR3 residues: CASRRDRVVGELFF. CDR3 nucleotide sequence: TGTGCCAGCAGACGGGACAGGGTTGTCGGGGAGCTGTTTTTT.

The rearrangement links TRBV24-1 to TRBJ2-1, with 9 bases matching TRBD1. Unmatched junction bases numbered 5, after V lost 5 bases and J lost 7 bases. The germline gives CDR1 KGHDR, CDR2 SFDVKD. CDR3 length equals 14 residues. The chain's CDR3 is CATSGGQGSNEQFF. In DNA form, the CDR3 reads TGTGCCACCAGTGGGGGACAGGGCTCAAATGAGCAGTTCTTC.

This clonotype turned up a few times. The chain employs TRBV6-1 and TRBJ1-5; D uncertain. Trimming shortened V by 3 bases and J by 7 bases, and 16 bases separated the two germline ends. This CDR3 is built from 15 residues. CDR1 and CDR2 from the germline V gene are MNHNS and SASEGT. CDR3 nucleotide sequence: TGTGCCAGCAGTGAGGCGATGGGATCGGGGCAGCCCCAGCATTTT. Translating it yields CASSEAMGSGQPQHF.

The chain recombines TRBV6-1 with TRBJ1-6; D remains unclear. Per the germline V gene, CDR1 is MNHNS and CDR2 is SASEGT. With 3 bases removed from V and 10 bases from J, the gap between germline ends came to 13 bases. The CDR3 loop spans 14 amino acids. In DNA, the CDR3 is TGTGCCAGCAGTGACGGCCTAAAAGCCTCACCCCTCCACTTT. This encodes CASSDGLKASPLHF.

The V gene is TRBV7-3, the J gene TRBJ2-7; possibly TRBD2 for D (6 bases). The V gene lost 5 bases and the J gene lost 6 bases, with 14 bases spanning the gap. CDR3 length: 13 residues. Germline CDR1 is SGHTA and CDR2 is FQGTGA. CDR3 protein: CASSLGYGGEQYF. The CDR3 bases are TGTGCCAGCAGCCTGGGCTACGGGGGCGAGCAGTACTTC.

This chain uses TRBV12-3 or TRBV12-4 with TRBJ2-5; D is uncertain. The CDR3 covers 13 residues. Trimming removed 6 bases at V and 3 bases at J, with 11 bases between. The CDR3 is CASRPSLEETQYF. CDR3 coding DNA: TGTGCCAGCAGGCCTAGTCTAGAAGAGACCCAGTACTTC.

The chain recombines TRBV30 with TRBJ2-3, with D hard to call. Germline CDR1 is GTSNPN and CDR2 is SVGIG (reference sequence). CDR3 length: 13 residues. Trimming took 2 bases from V and 3 from J, leaving 9 bases between them. The CDR3 spells CAWSIVGTDTQYF. The DNA for the CDR3 is TGTGCCTGGAGTATTGTGGGAACAGATACGCAGTATTTT. The full variable domain, in which reference TRBV30 and TRBJ2-3 provide the parts outside the CDR3, is SQTIHQWPATLVQPVGSPLSLECTVEGTSNPNLYWYRQAAGRGLQLLFYSVGIGQISSEVPQNLSASRPQDRQFILSSKKLLLSDSGFYLCAWSIVGTDTQYFGPGTRLTVL.

This clonotype was detected many times. This sequence joins TRBV20-1 and TRBJ1-6; no clear D gene. This CDR3 spans 15 amino acids. Trimming left V 6 bases short and J 3 bases short, with 15 bases between. Germline CDR1 DFQATT, CDR2 SNEGSKA (reference sequence). This CDR3 is CSAQDLGDYNSPLHF. CDR3 DNA sequence: TGCAGTGCCCAAGACCTGGGAGACTATAATTCACCCCTCCACTTT.

This clonotype turned up a few times. The gene calls are TRBV6-2 or TRBV6-3 and TRBJ1-1; no clear D. The ends were cut back, 4 bases at V and 5 bases at J, with 14 bases in the middle. Germline CDR1 MNHEY, CDR2 SVGEGT. The CDR3 consists of 14 residues. CDR3 sequence reads: CASSFRELGTEAFF. The CDR3 DNA sequence: TGTGCCAGCAGTTTCCGGGAATTGGGGACTGAAGCTTTCTTT.

The chain links TRBV29-1 to TRBJ2-7; TRBD1 matches at 9 bases. V shed 0 bases, J shed 8 bases, and the junction held 11 bases outside the gene matches. The CDR3 sequence is 15 residues long. Germline CDR1 reads SQVTM; CDR2 reads ANQGSEA. CDR3: CSVEDLQGANWKQYF. The CDR3, as DNA: TGCAGCGTTGAAGACCTACAGGGGGCTAATTGGAAGCAGTACTTC.

This clonotype was detected a few times. The rearrangement uses TRBV6-2 or TRBV6-3 and TRBJ2-2; D remains unclear. The germline gives CDR1 MNHEY, CDR2 SVGEGT. The V end was cut by 7 bases, the J end by 2 bases, with 17 bases between. The CDR3 is made up of 16 amino acids. CDR3 bases: TGTGCCAGCACTCAATCAGGCACGGCAAACACCGGGGAGCTGTTTTTT. It is translated as CASTQSGTANTGELFF.

The chain carries TRBV5-1 and TRBJ2-5, with 8 positions matching TRBD2. Germline values: CDR1 SGHRS, CDR2 YFSETQ. This CDR3 is 14 amino acids long. The V segment lost 4 bases and the J segment 6 bases; nucleotides outside the gene matches: 8. The CDR3 protein is CASSGGLGGQTQYF. Here the CDR3 DNA reads TGCGCCAGCAGCGGGGGACTAGGAGGACAGACCCAGTACTTC.

The genes are TRBV20-1 and TRBJ2-7; the match to TRBD2 covers 7 bases. The V gene's germline CDR1 is DFQATT and CDR2 SNEGSKA (reference sequence). V lost 4 bases and J lost 9; bases outside the gene matches: 6. The CDR3 sequence is 11 residues long. The CDR3 loop is CSAISGSGQYF. The CDR3 nucleotides read TGCAGTGCTATTAGCGGGTCTGGGCAGTACTTC.

This clonotype was picked up a small number of times. The chain uses TRBV7-2 and TRBJ2-1; D is perhaps TRBD1 or TRBD2 (7 bases each). The CDR3 is 16 amino acids. The germline V gene encodes CDR1 SGHTA and CDR2 FQGNSA. V lost 8 bases, J lost 0 bases, and 17 bases lay in between. CDR3 protein: CASLRGGTVSYNEQFF. In DNA form, the CDR3 reads TGTGCCAGCCTCAGGGGGGGGACGGTCTCCTACAATGAGCAGTTCTTC.

V usage is TRBV11-2 and J usage is TRBJ2-1; 7 nucleotides align to TRBD2. CDR1 is SGHAT, CDR2 FQNNGV, per germline. The CDR3 totals 16 residues. V was pared by 5 bases and J by 7 bases, with 14 bases of the junction left unmatched. CDR3 sequence reads: CASSELRWGRVNEQFF. CDR3 coding DNA: TGTGCCAGCAGCGAGCTTCGATGGGGGAGGGTGAATGAGCAGTTCTTC. Supplemented by reference TRBV11-2 and TRBJ2-1, the full variable domain reads EAGVAQSPRYKIIEKRQSVAFWCNPISGHATLYWYQQILGQGPKLLIQFQNNGVVDDSQLPKDRFSAERLKGVDSTLKIQPAKLEDSAVYLCASSELRWGRVNEQFFGPGTRLTVL.

This clonotype was counted a few times. The rearrangement joins TRBV7-9 to TRBJ1-6; D gene unclear. This CDR3 is 12 amino acids long. V lost 1 base to trimming and J lost 8 bases, with 3 bases between them. The V gene's germline CDR1 is SEHNR and CDR2 FQNEAQ (reference sequence). The CDR3 region has the DNA TGTGCCAGCAGCTTAGGGGATTCACCCCTCCACTTT. Residues: CASSLGDSPLHF.